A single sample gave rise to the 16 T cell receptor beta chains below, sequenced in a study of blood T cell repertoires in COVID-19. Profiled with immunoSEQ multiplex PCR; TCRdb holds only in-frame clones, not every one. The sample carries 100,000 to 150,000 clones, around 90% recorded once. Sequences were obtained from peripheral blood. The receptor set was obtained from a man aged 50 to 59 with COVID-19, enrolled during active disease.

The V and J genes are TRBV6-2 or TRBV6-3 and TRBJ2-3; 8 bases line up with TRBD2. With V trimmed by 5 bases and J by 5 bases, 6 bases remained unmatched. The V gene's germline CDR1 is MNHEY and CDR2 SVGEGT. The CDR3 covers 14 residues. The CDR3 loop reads CASSDLAGRDTQYF. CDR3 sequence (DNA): TGTGCCAGCAGTGATTTAGCGGGGAGAGATACGCAGTATTTT.

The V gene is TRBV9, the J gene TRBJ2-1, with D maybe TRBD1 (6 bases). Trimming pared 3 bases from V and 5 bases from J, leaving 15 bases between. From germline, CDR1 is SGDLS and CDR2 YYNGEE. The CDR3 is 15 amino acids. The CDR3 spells CASSAARGWNNEQFF. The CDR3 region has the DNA TGTGCCAGCAGCGCTGCCAGGGGATGGAACAATGAGCAGTTCTTC.

The CDR3 nucleotides read TGTGCCAGCAGCTTTGTCAGCCGGACAGGGTCCGGGGAGCTGTTTTTT. This sequence encodes CASSFVSRTGSGELFF. The rearrangement links TRBV5-4 to TRBJ2-2; 8 nucleotides line up with TRBD1. Trimming took 2 bases from V and 6 from J; bases not matched to a gene: 9. Germline assignment: CDR1 SGHNT and CDR2 YYREEE (reference sequence). The CDR3 is 16 amino acids.

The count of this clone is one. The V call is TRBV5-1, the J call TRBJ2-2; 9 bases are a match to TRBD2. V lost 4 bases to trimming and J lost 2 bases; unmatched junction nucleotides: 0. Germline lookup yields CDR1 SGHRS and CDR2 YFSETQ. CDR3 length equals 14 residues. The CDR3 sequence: CASSLAGNTGELFF. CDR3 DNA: TGCGCCAGCAGCCTAGCGGGAAACACCGGGGAGCTGTTTTTT.

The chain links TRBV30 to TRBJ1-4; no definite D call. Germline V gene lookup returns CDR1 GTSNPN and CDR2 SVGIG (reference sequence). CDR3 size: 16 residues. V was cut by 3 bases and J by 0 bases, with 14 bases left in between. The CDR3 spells CAWSPRAPSTNEKLFF. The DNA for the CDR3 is TGTGCCTGGAGCCCGAGGGCACCATCAACTAATGAAAAACTGTTTTTT.

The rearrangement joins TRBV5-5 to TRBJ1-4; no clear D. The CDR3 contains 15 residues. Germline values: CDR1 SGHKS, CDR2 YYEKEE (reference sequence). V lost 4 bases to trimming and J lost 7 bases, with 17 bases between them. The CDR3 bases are TGTGCCAGCAGCGGACTAGGGAGGTTGGGTGAAAAACTGTTTTTT. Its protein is CASSGLGRLGEKLFF.

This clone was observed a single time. The DNA for the CDR3 is TGTGCCAGTACCGATCCACAGGGCATTGAAGCTTTCTTT. This codes for CASTDPQGIEAFF. The J gene is TRBJ1-1, the V gene TRBV19; D is possibly TRBD1 (6 bases). The CDR3 totals 13 residues. Germline-derived CDR1 and CDR2 are LNHDA and SQIVND (reference sequence). V was trimmed by 7 bases and J by 7 bases, leaving 16 bases between them.

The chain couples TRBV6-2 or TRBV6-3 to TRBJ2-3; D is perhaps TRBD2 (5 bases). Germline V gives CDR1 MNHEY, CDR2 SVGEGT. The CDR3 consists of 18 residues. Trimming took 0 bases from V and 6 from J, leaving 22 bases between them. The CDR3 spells CASSYSTPGVGSFDTQYF. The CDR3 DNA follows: TGTGCCAGCAGTTACTCGACTCCCGGGGTGGGCTCATTTGATACGCAGTATTTT.

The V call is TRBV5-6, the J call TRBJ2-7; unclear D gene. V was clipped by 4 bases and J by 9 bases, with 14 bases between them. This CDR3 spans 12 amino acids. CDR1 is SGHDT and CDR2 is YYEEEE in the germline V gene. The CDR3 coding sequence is TGTGCCAGCAGCCCCTATCACGGCGGGCAGTACTTC. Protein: CASSPYHGGQYF.

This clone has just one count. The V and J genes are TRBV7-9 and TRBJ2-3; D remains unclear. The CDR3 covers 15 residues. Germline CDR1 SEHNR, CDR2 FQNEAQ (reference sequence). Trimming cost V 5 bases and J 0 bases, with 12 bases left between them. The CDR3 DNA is TGTGCCAGCAGCAACGGAGTATCTAGCACAGATACGCAGTATTTT. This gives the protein CASSNGVSSTDTQYF. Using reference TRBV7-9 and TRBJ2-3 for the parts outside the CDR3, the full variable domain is DTGVSQNPRHKITKRGQNVTFRCDPISEHNRLYWYRQTLGQGPEFLTYFQNEAQLEKSRLLSDRFSAERPKGSFSTLEIQRTEQGDSAMYLCASSNGVSSTDTQYFGPGTRLTVL.

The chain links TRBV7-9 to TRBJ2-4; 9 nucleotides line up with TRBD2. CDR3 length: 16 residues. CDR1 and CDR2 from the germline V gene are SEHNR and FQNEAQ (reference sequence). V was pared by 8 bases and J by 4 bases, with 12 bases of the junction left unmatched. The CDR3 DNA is TGTGCCAGCTCAGGGCGGGGGGGCCAAGGAAAAAACATTCAGTACTTC. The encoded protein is CASSGRGGQGKNIQYF.

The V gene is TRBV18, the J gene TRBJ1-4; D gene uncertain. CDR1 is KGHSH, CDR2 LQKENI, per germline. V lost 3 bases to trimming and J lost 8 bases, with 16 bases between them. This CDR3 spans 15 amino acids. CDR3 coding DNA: TGTGCCAGCTCACCCCTCGAGAATCTCCCCGAAAAACTGTTTTTT. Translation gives CASSPLENLPEKLFF.

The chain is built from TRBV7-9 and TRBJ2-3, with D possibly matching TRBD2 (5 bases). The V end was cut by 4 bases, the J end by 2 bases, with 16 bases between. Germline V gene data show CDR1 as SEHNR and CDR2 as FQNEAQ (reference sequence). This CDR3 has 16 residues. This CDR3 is CASSSPEGSVTDTQYF. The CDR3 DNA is TGTGCCAGCAGCTCCCCAGAAGGTAGCGTCACAGATACGCAGTATTTT.

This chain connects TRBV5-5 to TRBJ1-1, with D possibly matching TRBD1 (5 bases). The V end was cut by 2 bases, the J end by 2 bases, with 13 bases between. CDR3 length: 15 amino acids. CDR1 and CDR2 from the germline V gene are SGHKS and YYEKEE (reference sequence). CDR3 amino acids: CASSFLDSPNTEAFF. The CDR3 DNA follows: TGTGCCAGCAGCTTCTTAGACAGTCCTAACACTGAAGCTTTCTTT.

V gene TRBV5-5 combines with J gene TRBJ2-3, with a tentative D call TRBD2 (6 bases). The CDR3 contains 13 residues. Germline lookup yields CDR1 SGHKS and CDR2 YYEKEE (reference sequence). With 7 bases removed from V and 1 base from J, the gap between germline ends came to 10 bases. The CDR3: CASGVAGTDTQYF. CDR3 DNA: TGTGCCAGCGGCGTAGCGGGCACAGATACGCAGTATTTT.

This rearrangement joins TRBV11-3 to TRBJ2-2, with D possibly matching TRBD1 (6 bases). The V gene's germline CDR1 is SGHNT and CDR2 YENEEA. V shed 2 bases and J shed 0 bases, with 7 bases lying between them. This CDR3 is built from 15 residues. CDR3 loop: CASSLQGTNTGELFF. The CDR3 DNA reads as TGTGCCAGCAGCTTACAGGGGACGAACACCGGGGAGCTGTTTTTT.